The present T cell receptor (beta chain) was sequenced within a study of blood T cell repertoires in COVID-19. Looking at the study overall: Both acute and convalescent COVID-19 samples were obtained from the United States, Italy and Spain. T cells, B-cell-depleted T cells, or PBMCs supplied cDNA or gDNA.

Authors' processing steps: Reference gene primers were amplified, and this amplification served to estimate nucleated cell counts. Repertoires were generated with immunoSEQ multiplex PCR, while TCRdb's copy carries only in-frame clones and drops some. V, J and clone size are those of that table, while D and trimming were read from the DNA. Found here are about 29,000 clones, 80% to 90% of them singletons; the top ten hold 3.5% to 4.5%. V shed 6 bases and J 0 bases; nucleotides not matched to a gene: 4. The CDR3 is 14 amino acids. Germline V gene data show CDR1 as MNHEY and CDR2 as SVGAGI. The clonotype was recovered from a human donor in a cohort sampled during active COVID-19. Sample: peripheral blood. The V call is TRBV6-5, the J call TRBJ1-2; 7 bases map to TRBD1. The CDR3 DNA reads TGTGCCAGCAGCCCCGGGACAGCTAACTATGGCTACACCTTC. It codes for CASSPGTANYGYTF.